This T cell receptor (beta chain) emerged from a study of OX40 agonist ivuxolimab in advanced cancers. Clones were sequenced by immunoSEQ multiplex PCR, and TCRdb holds only the in-frame ones, with some missing. Here the sample spans 100,000 to 150,000 clones, 80% to 95% being singletons. Note on this clone: The CDR3 ends on some other residue instead of the conserved phenylalanine or tryptophan, so this is likely a read error.

The CDR3 is 13 amino acids. V was cut by 4 bases and J by 9 bases, with 16 bases left in between. Germline V gives CDR1 SGHNT, CDR2 YYREEE (reference sequence). The rearrangement uses TRBV5-4 and TRBJ1-2; tentatively, D is TRBD1 (5 bases). Sequencing was performed on CD4+ or CD8+ T cells sorted from blood, taken in a trial of the OX40 agonist ivuxolimab. This receptor was taken from an adult with an advanced solid tumor such as melanoma, head and neck, liver or kidney cancer. The chain's CDR3 is CASSTGTMLRYTV. CDR3 DNA: TGTGCCAGCAGCACTGGGACGATGTTACGCTACACCGTC.